This record looks at one T cell receptor (beta chain) sequence and its context. Its matching antigen is unknown. The sample's treatment: some 20 received Ad26.COV2.S at low or high dose, single or two shots; roughly five received placebo; per-sample allocation not given. Day 63 following the first vaccine or placebo injection was when the samples were taken. An Ad26 vector was used to express Wuhan-strain SARS-CoV-2 spike as the vaccine. This sample was taken from a study of Ad26.COV2.S vaccination and SARS-CoV-2 variants. Across the study: Donor got 5x10^10 or 1x10^11 viral particles of Ad26.COV2.S. Study-level points and caveats: Compared with placebo recipients, vaccine recipients had higher spike-specific TCR breadth. Spike-specific responses of CD8+ and CD4+ T cells were reported to display substantial breadth after vaccination.

Repertoires were generated with immunoSEQ multiplex PCR, while TCRdb's copy carries only in-frame clones and drops some. This sample has 400,000 to 450,000 clones, with about nine tenths found just once. The CDR3 runs 16 residues. J lost 2 bases, V lost 4 bases, and 12 bases had no gene match. The germline V gene encodes CDR1 GTSNPN and CDR2 SVGIG (reference sequence). The source was peripheral blood, collected in a trial of Ad26.COV2.S vaccine versus placebo. The chain has TRBV30 and TRBJ2-3, with 7 positions matching TRBD1. The TCR sequence derives from a person aged 18-60 years who received the Ad26.COV2.S COVID-19 vaccine or a placebo. The CDR3 region has the DNA TGTGCCTGGAAGAACCGGGACAGAAGCCTCACAGATACGCAGTATTTT. This codes for CAWKNRDRSLTDTQYF.